The 27 T cell receptor beta chains below come from one sample, sequenced in a study of T cell responses to AZD1222 COVID-19 vaccine. Generated by immunoSEQ multiplex PCR, the TCRdb table keeps only in-frame clones and is missing some. The repertoire includes under 140,000 clones, 70% to 90% of them detected once, and over 12% sits in the top ten. The specimen was peripheral blood, collected 28 days after the second AZD1222 dose. The receptor source for this set is an adult who received the AZD1222 COVID-19 vaccine.

V and J are TRBV10-1 and TRBJ2-3; 7 bases agree with TRBD2. The CDR3 is 13 residues long. In germline, CDR1 is WNHNN, CDR2 SYGVQD (reference sequence). V lost 7 bases and J lost 5; bases outside the gene matches: 6. CDR3 amino acids: CASMNGTKDTQYF. CDR3 coding DNA: TGCGCCAGCATGAATGGGACTAAAGATACGCAGTATTTT.

The sample holds a few counts of this clone. The CDR3 is CASSGGPSVAYGYTF. CDR3 in DNA: TGTGCCAGCAGCGGAGGGCCCTCGGTCGCTTATGGCTACACCTTC. The V and J genes are TRBV3-1 (or the pseudogene TRBV3-2) and TRBJ1-2; D not resolved. Germline loops: CDR1 LGHDT, CDR2 YNNKEL (reference sequence). The CDR3 contains 15 residues. With 5 bases removed from V and 5 bases from J, the gap between germline ends came to 18 bases.

This chain connects TRBV5-1 to TRBJ1-1; 8 bases match TRBD1. Losses at the gene ends were 2 bases for V and 4 bases for J; bases not matched to a gene: 7. Germline CDR1 SGHRS, CDR2 YFSETQ. The length of the CDR3 is 15 residues. Here the CDR3 DNA reads TGCGCCAGCAGCTTAAACCCACAGGGGGGCACTGAAGCTTTCTTT. Translated: CASSLNPQGGTEAFF.

The chain joins TRBV18 to TRBJ2-7, with 7 bases fitting TRBD2. This CDR3 has 14 residues. Losses at the gene ends were 3 bases for V and 4 bases for J; bases not matched to a gene: 6. CDR1 is KGHSH, CDR2 LQKENI, per germline. CDR3 amino acids: CASSPRQGGYEQYF. Written as DNA, the CDR3 is TGTGCCAGCTCACCGAGGCAGGGAGGGTACGAGCAGTACTTC.

This chain uses TRBV5-1 with TRBJ1-2; tentatively, D is TRBD1 (6 bases). The CDR3 has 12 amino acids. CDR1 and CDR2 (germline): SGHRS, YFSETQ. With 4 bases removed from V and 6 bases from J, the gap between germline ends came to 10 bases. CDR3 bases: TGCGCCAGCAGCCGACAGGAGGATGGCTACACCTTC. Protein product: CASSRQEDGYTF.

The chain links TRBV3-1 (or the pseudogene TRBV3-2) to TRBJ1-1; 8 nucleotides agree with TRBD1. Germline V gene data show CDR1 as LGHDT and CDR2 as YNNKEL (reference sequence). The V and J ends lost 4 bases and 3 bases, in that order; junction bases with no gene match: 7. The CDR3 has 15 amino acids. CDR3 region: CASSLPGQGYTEAFF. The CDR3 bases are TGTGCCAGCAGCCTCCCTGGACAGGGTTACACTGAAGCTTTCTTT.

The CDR3 DNA reads TGTGCCAGCAGTGCGGGCAAGGACTGGATCGTGATGCTCGGCGAGCAGTACTTC. It is translated as CASSAGKDWIVMLGEQYF. This rearrangement joins TRBV2 to TRBJ2-7, with a possible D match to TRBD2 (5 bases). V lost 4 bases, J lost 6 bases, and 28 bases lay in between. Germline values: CDR1 SNHLY, CDR2 FYNNEI. This CDR3 spans 18 amino acids.

The rearrangement uses TRBV2 and TRBJ2-1; 7 positions match TRBD1. V dropped 5 bases and J dropped 9; count of bases not matched to a gene: 10. CDR1 and CDR2 (germline): SNHLY, FYNNEI. This CDR3 region has 14 residues. Written as DNA, the CDR3 is TGTGCCAGCAGTAATACAGGGGTTCGGACTGAGCAGTTCTTC. It translates to CASSNTGVRTEQFF.

The chain carries TRBV7-3 and TRBJ2-7; the match to TRBD2 covers 7 bases. V gave up 1 base and J gave up 2 bases; unmatched junction bases: 2. Per the germline V gene, CDR1 is SGHTA and CDR2 is FQGTGA. The CDR3 is 14 amino acids. The CDR3 is CASSLMGGTYEQYF. In DNA, the CDR3 is TGTGCCAGCAGCTTAATGGGGGGGACCTACGAGCAGTACTTC.

This clone was observed a handful of times. The chain employs TRBV23-1 and TRBJ1-3, with D possibly matching TRBD1 (6 bases). TRBV23-1 belongs to the ORF category, with a function that is uncertain. V lost 0 bases and J lost 4, with 19 bases in between. CDR3 length: 18 amino acids. This chain's CDR3 is CASSQSRGRLDAGNTIYF. The CDR3 nucleotides are TGCGCCAGCAGTCAATCCCGGGGGCGGCTTGATGCCGGAAACACCATATATTTT.

A few counts support this clone. The chain joins TRBV28 to TRBJ1-2, with D tentatively TRBD1 (6 bases). Germline V gives CDR1 MDHEN, CDR2 SYDVKM. Trimming removed 9 bases from V and 6 bases from J, with 14 bases in between. The CDR3 extends over 12 amino acids. CDR3 protein: CASRTGFHGYTF. Here the CDR3 DNA reads TGTGCCAGTAGAACAGGGTTTCATGGCTACACCTTC.

The rearrangement links TRBV11-3 to TRBJ2-5; D is uncertain. V was trimmed by 0 bases and J by 5 bases, leaving 10 bases between them. The CDR3 runs to 14 residues. Per the germline V gene, CDR1 is SGHNT and CDR2 is YENEEA. CDR3 nucleotide sequence: TGTGCCAGCAGCTTAGAACACGTTAGGGAGACCCAGTACTTC. It yields the protein CASSLEHVRETQYF.

The chain is built from TRBV2 and TRBJ2-7; 7 bases map to TRBD2. This CDR3 has 16 amino acids. Germline lookup yields CDR1 SNHLY and CDR2 FYNNEI. Trimming removed 5 bases from V and 7 bases from J; junction bases left unmatched: 17. CDR3 region: CASSPVRASGRGEQYF. The DNA of the CDR3 is TGTGCCAGCAGTCCAGTCAGGGCTAGCGGCCGAGGGGAGCAGTACTTC.

The chain links TRBV28 to TRBJ1-6; 9 bases align to TRBD1. Germline CDR1 and CDR2: MDHEN and SYDVKM. CDR3 length equals 15 residues. After removal of 8 bases from V and 10 bases from J, the junction contained 12 bases not matched to a gene. In nucleotides, the CDR3 is TGTGCCAGCTCCTCCGGACAGGGGCAACACTCACCCCTCCACTTT. Its translation: CASSSGQGQHSPLHF. Based on the CDR3 plus reference TRBV28 and TRBJ1-6, the full variable domain is DVKVTQSSRYLVKRTGEKVFLECVQDMDHENMFWYRQDPGLGLRLIYFSYDVKMKEKGDIPEGYSVSREKKERFSLILESASTNQTSMYLCASSSGQGQHSPLHFGNGTRLTVT.

The chain couples TRBV3-1 (or the pseudogene TRBV3-2) to TRBJ2-1; TRBD2 aligns across 7 bases. This CDR3 comprises 18 residues. The germline gives CDR1 LGHDT, CDR2 YNNKEL (reference sequence). Trimming at V came to 1 base and at J to 0 bases, leaving 9 bases not matched to a gene. CDR3 nucleotide sequence: TGTGCCAGCAGCCAAGGTCCGGTTGGCGGGAGCTCCTACAATGAGCAGTTCTTC. Protein: CASSQGPVGGSSYNEQFF.

The chain couples TRBV7-2 to TRBJ1-2; a weak D match, TRBD1 (5 bases). CDR3 size: 14 residues. Germline V lookup: CDR1 SGHTA, CDR2 FQGNSA. V lost 5 bases and J 3 bases, leaving 13 bases between the germline ends. The CDR3 protein is CASSPRGKDYGYTF. The CDR3 nucleotides are TGTGCCAGCAGCCCCCGGGGGAAGGACTATGGCTACACCTTC.

This chain links TRBV2 with TRBJ2-7, with D possibly TRBD2 on 5 matching bases. Germline V gene lookup returns CDR1 SNHLY and CDR2 FYNNEI. The CDR3 loop spans 14 amino acids. The V and J ends lost 6 bases and 3 bases respectively, with 15 bases between them. The CDR3 nucleotides are TGTGCCAGCAGAAGAGGGAGAGTGAACTACGAGCAGTACTTC. Translated: CASRRGRVNYEQYF.

The chain has TRBV19 and TRBJ1-4, with 11 positions matching TRBD1. The V gene's germline CDR1 is LNHDA and CDR2 SQIVND (reference sequence). V gave up 7 bases and J gave up 7 bases; unmatched junction bases: 2. This CDR3 spans 13 amino acids. The CDR3 DNA sequence: TGTGCCAGTATTGGGACAGGGGGTGAAAAACTGTTTTTT. As protein: CASIGTGGEKLFF.

The V call is TRBV7-2, the J call TRBJ2-7, with 12 bases matching TRBD2. This CDR3 is built from 15 residues. The trim removed 4 bases at V and 9 bases at J, leaving 10 bases unmatched. CDR1 is SGHTA and CDR2 is FQGNSA in the germline V gene. This CDR3 is CASSSSGTSGPPQYF. The CDR3, as DNA: TGTGCCAGCAGCTCGTCCGGGACTAGCGGGCCCCCGCAGTACTTC.

The chain recombines TRBV11-1 with TRBJ1-6; D may be TRBD1 (5 bases). CDR1 and CDR2 from the germline V gene are SGHAT and FQDESV (reference sequence). CDR3 length: 14 residues. The germline V and J ends were trimmed by 4 bases and 14 bases, with 18 bases remaining between them. The CDR3 spells CASSSLRDLQALHF. The CDR3 DNA sequence: TGTGCCAGCAGCTCCCTCCGGGACCTTCAGGCCCTCCACTTT.

The J gene is TRBJ2-2, the V gene TRBV18; D perhaps matches TRBD2 (5 bases). The CDR3 consists of 16 residues. V lost 3 bases and J 0 bases, leaving 11 bases between the germline ends. The germline V gene encodes CDR1 KGHSH and CDR2 LQKENI. The CDR3 here is CASSPYRLTNTGELFF. The CDR3 DNA is TGTGCCAGCTCACCTTACAGACTAACGAACACCGGGGAGCTGTTTTTT.

The chain is built from TRBV18 and TRBJ1-3; D uncertain. The CDR3 contains 15 residues. The V end was cut by 3 bases, the J end by 0 bases, with 9 bases between. The germline V gene has CDR1 KGHSH and CDR2 LQKENI. The CDR3 DNA follows: TGTGCCAGCTCACCGGACGGCAGCTCTGGAAACACCATATATTTT. Protein sequence: CASSPDGSSGNTIYF.

The chain couples TRBV11-3 to TRBJ1-6; D gene uncertain. CDR3 length: 14 residues. In germline, CDR1 is SGHNT, CDR2 YENEEA. The V and J ends lost 3 bases and 6 bases respectively, with 9 bases between them. CDR3: CASSFIGINSPLHF. The CDR3, as DNA: TGTGCCAGCAGCTTTATTGGAATTAATTCACCCCTCCACTTT.

The gene calls are TRBV9 and TRBJ1-2; weak D call: TRBD1 (5 bases). V was clipped by 3 bases and J by 4 bases, with 13 bases between them. The CDR3 consists of 14 residues. Germline CDR1 SGDLS, CDR2 YYNGEE. DNA of the CDR3: TGTGCCAGCAGCGCATTGACAGATTCCTATGGCTACACCTTC. Protein sequence: CASSALTDSYGYTF.

The chain employs TRBV2 and TRBJ2-5; D unclear. The CDR3 length is 14 residues. CDR1 is SNHLY and CDR2 is FYNNEI in the germline V gene. Trimming removed 1 base from V and 5 bases from J, with 11 bases in between. The CDR3 nucleotides read TGTGCCAGCAGTGAAGGGCGGCTAGGCGAGACCCAGTACTTC. As protein: CASSEGRLGETQYF.

The chain links TRBV7-3 to TRBJ1-1; a possible D gene is TRBD1 (6 bases). The CDR3 extends over 13 amino acids. V shed 2 bases and J shed 4 bases, with 8 bases lying between them. Germline-derived CDR1 and CDR2 are SGHTA and FQGTGA. CDR3 nucleotide sequence: TGTGCCAGCAGCTTAGCAGGGGTCACTGAAGCTTTCTTT. It is translated as CASSLAGVTEAFF.

The CDR3 DNA follows: TGCGCCAGCAGCTTGGATTGGGGAAAAAACATTCAGTACTTC. Encoded protein: CASSLDWGKNIQYF. The rearrangement joins TRBV5-1 to TRBJ2-4; D not resolved. The CDR3 contains 14 residues. The germline V and J ends were trimmed by 0 bases and 4 bases, with 8 bases remaining between them. Germline V gene lookup returns CDR1 SGHRS and CDR2 YFSETQ.